One sample yielded the 26 T cell receptor beta chains listed below, sequenced in a study of beta chain features in type 1 diabetes. All of the isolated RNA was reverse transcribed, so expressed TCRB transcripts were sequenced. Method: immunoSEQ multiplex PCR; TCRdb's copy keeps in-frame clones and lacks some. The sample has under 300,000 clones, about 25% seen once. Sequenced input: central memory CD4+ T cells from blood. The receptors were sampled from a man aged 25 to 40 in good health.

The chain couples TRBV28 to TRBJ2-7; no clear D gene. Germline values: CDR1 MDHEN, CDR2 SYDVKM. The CDR3 spans 12 residues. V was clipped by 3 bases and J by 5 bases, with 8 bases between them. CDR3 in amino acids: CASSFRTDEQYF. CDR3 DNA: TGTGCCAGCAGTTTCCGGACGGACGAGCAGTACTTC.

This clone came up a few times. Here the CDR3 reads CAWSKGTSNEQFF. Written as DNA, the CDR3 is TGTGCCTGGAGTAAAGGAACAAGTAATGAGCAGTTCTTC. The chain combines TRBV30 with TRBJ2-1; D uncertain. Trimming took off 2 bases at V and 7 bases at J, with 12 bases between the two ends. Germline V gives CDR1 GTSNPN, CDR2 SVGIG (reference sequence). The CDR3 is 13 amino acids.

This clone was counted a few times. CDR3 region: CASSGDSYEQYF. CDR3 bases: TGCGCCAGCAGCGGCGACAGCTACGAGCAGTACTTC. The gene calls are TRBV5-1 and TRBJ2-7, with a weak D call TRBD1 (5 bases). From germline, CDR1 is SGHRS and CDR2 YFSETQ. This CDR3 contains 12 residues. V lost 4 bases and J 3 bases, leaving 8 bases between the germline ends.

This clone was recorded only once. The chain uses TRBV28 and TRBJ1-2, with 7 bases that match TRBD1. The CDR3 covers 13 residues. The V segment lost 4 bases and the J segment 4 bases; nucleotides outside the gene matches: 3. The V gene's germline CDR1 is MDHEN and CDR2 SYDVKM. For the CDR3, the DNA is TGTGCCAGCAGTTGGGGACAGCTCTATGGCTACACCTTC. Protein sequence: CASSWGQLYGYTF.

V usage is TRBV7-2 and J usage is TRBJ1-2; D uncertain. This CDR3 is built from 12 residues. Germline V CDR1 and CDR2: SGHTA, FQGNSA. Trimming took off 5 bases at V and 7 bases at J, with 11 bases between the two ends. The CDR3 region has the DNA TGTGCCAGCAGCCCAAGTGGACGTGGCTACACCTTC. It is translated as CASSPSGRGYTF.

This clone was found many times. The V call is TRBV7-2, the J call TRBJ2-2; TRBD2 matches at 9 bases. The trim removed 2 bases at V and 7 bases at J, leaving 2 bases unmatched. The CDR3 runs 14 residues. Germline values: CDR1 SGHTA, CDR2 FQGNSA. Written as DNA, the CDR3 is TGTGCCAGCAGCTTAAGCGGGAGGCACGGGGAGCTGTTTTTT. Translation gives CASSLSGRHGELFF.

The rearrangement joins TRBV28 to TRBJ2-7, with D unresolved. The V gene lost 7 bases and the J gene lost 4 bases, with 11 bases spanning the gap. This CDR3 contains 12 residues. Germline V lookup: CDR1 MDHEN, CDR2 SYDVKM. The DNA for the CDR3 is TGTGCCAGCAATAGAGAGACTTACGAGCAGTACTTC. Translating it yields CASNRETYEQYF. The whole variable domain, filled in from reference TRBV28 and TRBJ2-7, reads DVKVTQSSRYLVKRTGEKVFLECVQDMDHENMFWYRQDPGLGLRLIYFSYDVKMKEKGDIPEGYSVSREKKERFSLILESASTNQTSMYLCASNRETYEQYFGPGTRLTVT.

This clone has only a few counts. The V gene is TRBV2, the J gene TRBJ2-7; possible D gene TRBD2, 5 bases. The CDR3 loop spans 11 amino acids. Between the trimmed V and J ends, which lost 4 bases and 8 bases, there was a span of 9 bases. Germline V lookup: CDR1 SNHLY, CDR2 FYNNEI. The CDR3 is CASSVGEKQYF. CDR3 in DNA: TGTGCCAGCAGTGTCGGGGAAAAGCAGTACTTC.

The gene calls are TRBV5-1 and TRBJ2-5; D gene ambiguous. The germline CDR1 and CDR2 sequences are SGHRS and YFSETQ. V lost 0 bases, J lost 4 bases, and 10 bases lay in between. The CDR3 consists of 14 residues. CDR3 DNA sequence: TGCGCCAGCAGCTTGGGACGGAAGGGAGAGACCCAGTACTTC. It specifies CASSLGRKGETQYF.

CDR3 protein: CASSQDTSRNYGYTF. The CDR3 DNA follows: TGCGCCAGCAGCCAAGACACTTCTAGGAACTATGGCTACACCTTC. The chain couples TRBV4-3 to TRBJ1-2; D gene uncertain. CDR1 and CDR2 (germline): LGHNA, YSLEER. V lost 0 bases to trimming and J lost 2 bases, with 10 bases between them. The CDR3 loop spans 15 amino acids.

The chain links TRBV2 to TRBJ2-7; no firm D call. V was clipped by 4 bases and J by 7 bases, with 11 bases between them. This CDR3 spans 12 amino acids. Germline V CDR1 and CDR2: SNHLY, FYNNEI. CDR3 bases: TGTGCCAGCAGTGTAAGGGTACGGGAGCAGTACTTC. Amino acid sequence: CASSVRVREQYF.

This clone came up a few times. This chain links TRBV7-9 with TRBJ2-1, with 10 bases identical to TRBD2. In germline, CDR1 is SEHNR, CDR2 FQNEAQ (reference sequence). This CDR3 contains 15 residues. V dropped 4 bases and J dropped 6; count of bases not matched to a gene: 6. In DNA, the CDR3 is TGTGCCAGCAGCTCGAGCGGGAGGGTATCCAATGAGCAGTTCTTC. Its protein is CASSSSGRVSNEQFF.

This clone was observed a few times. The chain joins TRBV28 to TRBJ1-5; D remains unclear. The CDR3 totals 19 residues. The germline V gene encodes CDR1 MDHEN and CDR2 SYDVKM. V lost 3 bases to trimming and J lost 2 bases, with 23 bases between them. CDR3 in DNA: TGTGCCAGCAGTTTGCCCCCCCCGGACCCCCGGCGGGGCAATCAGCCCCAGCATTTT. Encoded protein: CASSLPPPDPRRGNQPQHF.

CDR3 in amino acids: CSFTLVDNQETQYF. CDR3 nucleotides: TGCAGCTTTACCTTGGTGGATAACCAAGAGACCCAGTACTTC. J is TRBJ2-5 and V is TRBV29-1; D call uncertain. Trimming cost V 8 bases and J 0 bases, with 16 bases left between them. The CDR3 runs 14 residues. From germline, CDR1 is SQVTM and CDR2 ANQGSEA.

This chain links TRBV7-2 with TRBJ2-7; D not certain. Germline assignment: CDR1 SGHTA and CDR2 FQGNSA. V was pared by 5 bases and J by 6 bases, with 8 bases between. The CDR3 has 11 residues. Written as DNA, the CDR3 is TGTGCCAGCAGCATTGGAAGCGAGCAGTACTTC. This codes for CASSIGSEQYF.

This clone was found a few times. V gene TRBV27 combines with J gene TRBJ2-7; 12 bases match TRBD2. Germline CDR1 MNHEY, CDR2 SMNVEV (reference sequence). This CDR3 has 15 amino acids. V shed 5 bases and J 5 bases; nucleotides not matched to a gene: 7. Written as DNA, the CDR3 is TGTGCCAGCAGTCCTTCGGGACTAGCGGGCGACGAGCAGTACTTC. Translated: CASSPSGLAGDEQYF.

A word on this clone: Additional DNA sequences in this sample encode the identical CDR3. In DNA, the CDR3 is TGCAGCGTTGGAGAGAAAGAGACCCAGTACTTC. This sequence encodes CSVGEKETQYF. The chain uses TRBV29-1 and TRBJ2-5; D call uncertain. In germline, CDR1 is SQVTM, CDR2 ANQGSEA. The CDR3 has 11 amino acids. V was shortened by 4 bases and J by 3 bases, with 6 bases between the two germline ends.

Points on this clone: Within the sample, other DNA sequences also encode this same CDR3. This sequence joins TRBV7-6 and TRBJ2-3, with TRBD2 identical over 8 bases. The CDR3 runs to 15 residues. The germline V gene encodes CDR1 SGHVS and CDR2 FNYEAQ. The ends lost 3 bases at V and 6 bases at J; junction bases unmatched: 8. CDR3 loop: CASSLGLVGSDTQYF. The DNA for the CDR3 is TGTGCCAGCAGCTTGGGACTAGTGGGATCCGATACGCAGTATTTT.

This clone was seen a handful of times. This chain uses TRBV15 with TRBJ2-3; D gene unclear. The germline V gene encodes CDR1 LNHNV and CDR2 YYDKDF (reference sequence). The CDR3 covers 16 residues. V shed 1 base and J shed 0 bases, with 11 bases lying between them. CDR3 in amino acids: CATSRGSVSSTDTQYF. DNA of the CDR3: TGTGCCACCAGCAGAGGAAGCGTTTCTAGCACAGATACGCAGTATTTT.

This clone was counted many times. This chain uses TRBV21-1 with TRBJ1-3; the listed D gene, TRBD1, was not tested against the DNA. TRBV21-1 is shown as a pseudogene. The CDR3 is 19 amino acids. The CDR3 DNA follows: TGTGCCAGCAGCACCCAAAGCCCGGGACAGACAAGCTCTGGAAACACCATATATTTT. Amino acids: CASSTQSPGQTSSGNTIYF.

This clone was detected a few times. The rearrangement links TRBV25-1 to TRBJ2-7, with TRBD2 matching 8 bases. Unmatched junction bases numbered 3, after V lost 5 bases and J lost 3 bases. CDR3 length equals 13 residues. Germline CDR1 and CDR2: MGHDK and SYGVNS. CDR3 protein: CASSQAGVYEQYF. The CDR3 coding sequence is TGTGCCAGCAGTCAAGCGGGGGTCTACGAGCAGTACTTC.

V and J are TRBV18 and TRBJ1-1; D possibly corresponds to TRBD1 (6 bases). Germline CDR1 is KGHSH and CDR2 is LQKENI. The CDR3 totals 13 residues. Trimming removed 6 bases at V and 2 bases at J, with 10 bases between. Written as DNA, the CDR3 is TGTGCCAGCTCCCAACAGGGAAACACTGAAGCTTTCTTT. Its protein product is CASSQQGNTEAFF. Supplemented by reference TRBV18 and TRBJ1-1, the full variable domain reads NAGVMQNPRHLVRRRGQEARLRCSPMKGHSHVYWYRQLPEEGLKFMVYLQKENIIDESGMPKERFSAEFPKEGPSILRIQQVVRGDSAAYFCASSQQGNTEAFFGQGTRLTVV.

This clone was picked up many times. Different DNA sequences within this sample yield the same CDR3. The V call is TRBV5-1, the J call TRBJ1-5, with a weak D call TRBD1 (6 bases). Deletions cut 0 bases from V and 1 base from J, with 8 bases between. Germline CDR1 is SGHRS and CDR2 is YFSETQ. This CDR3 is 15 amino acids long. CDR3 residues: CASSLEGGSNQPQHF. CDR3 sequence (DNA): TGCGCCAGCAGCTTGGAAGGGGGAAGCAATCAGCCCCAGCATTTT.

There are a few counts of this clone. The CDR3 region has the DNA TGTGCCAGCACGCAGACAGGGGGGACCGATACGCAGTATTTT. Protein product: CASTQTGGTDTQYF. The chain employs TRBV6-1 and TRBJ2-3, with 9 bases lining up with TRBD1. CDR3 length: 14 residues. Germline loops: CDR1 MNHNS, CDR2 SASEGT. After removal of 7 bases from V and 6 bases from J, the junction contained 8 bases not matched to a gene.

The chain carries TRBV7-2 and TRBJ2-7, with 10 bases identical to TRBD2. Germline V gene lookup returns CDR1 SGHTA and CDR2 FQGNSA. J gave up 0 bases and V 6 bases, and 5 bases lay outside the gene matches. The CDR3 sequence is 15 residues long. CDR3 region: CASSITSGTSYEQYF. The CDR3 DNA follows: TGTGCCAGCAGTATTACTAGCGGGACCTCCTACGAGCAGTACTTC.

This chain links TRBV7-8 with TRBJ2-7, with 7 positions matching TRBD2. The germline V gene encodes CDR1 SGHVS and CDR2 FQNEAQ. Trimming cost V 0 bases and J 5 bases; bases outside gene matches: 1. This CDR3 spans 13 amino acids. For the CDR3, the DNA is TGTGCCAGCAGCTTAGCTGGGGGGGACGAGCAGTACTTC. Residues: CASSLAGGDEQYF.